These 13 T cell receptor beta chains were sequenced from one sample in a study of T cell responses to AZD1222 COVID-19 vaccine (dated by TCRdb to about 2021). Library creation used the immunoSEQ multiplex PCR assay. TCRdb obtained this table from immuneACCESS and retained in-frame rearrangements with V and J assigned. These tables miss some clones; where compared with another copy, unresolved V genes account for less than half of the shortfall, and the remainder is unexplained. The sample has about 120,000 clones on record, 70% to 90% of them singletons. In total, the top ten clones hold 8.4% of the sample. The sample's time point label is to be understood as: baseline before first vaccination. Sequencing was performed on peripheral blood, taken on day 0 of AZD1222 vaccination. All receptors derive from an adult in good health.

This chain links TRBV7-2 with TRBJ1-2; D perhaps matches TRBD1 (5 bases). V was pared by 5 bases and J by 1 base, with 8 bases between. CDR1 and CDR2 from the germline V gene are SGHTA and FQGNSA. This CDR3 is built from 13 residues. The CDR3 region is CASSLGVNYGYTF. Written as DNA, the CDR3 is TGTGCCAGCAGCCTAGGGGTTAACTATGGCTACACCTTC.

The chain links TRBV28 to TRBJ1-4; possibly TRBD1 for D (5 bases). The CDR3 length is 12 residues. Trimming removed 6 bases from V and 6 bases from J, with 8 bases in between. The germline gives CDR1 MDHEN, CDR2 SYDVKM. The CDR3, as DNA: TGTGCCAGCAGCACCAGGGATGAAAAACTGTTTTTT. Translated, it gives CASSTRDEKLFF.

V gene TRBV28 combines with J gene TRBJ1-1; TRBD1 agrees at 8 bases. Germline CDR1 reads MDHEN; CDR2 reads SYDVKM. J lost 5 bases, V lost 4 bases, and 9 bases had no gene match. The CDR3 is 15 residues long. The CDR3 sequence is CASSSPGRGPTEAFF. CDR3 in DNA: TGTGCCAGCAGTTCTCCCGGCAGGGGGCCTACTGAAGCTTTCTTT.

This chain joins TRBV10-3 and TRBJ1-2; 7 bases match TRBD1. Unmatched junction bases numbered 5, after V lost 10 bases and J lost 0 bases. Germline V lookup: CDR1 ENHRY, CDR2 SYGVKD. The CDR3 runs to 13 residues. CDR3 coding DNA: TGTGCCACCAGACAGGGCCCTAACTATGGCTACACCTTC. It translates to CATRQGPNYGYTF.

The chain carries TRBV7-6 and TRBJ1-3; D gene uncertain. There are 15 residues in the CDR3. Trimming shortened V by 5 bases and J by 0 bases, and 11 bases separated the two germline ends. Germline-derived CDR1 and CDR2 are SGHVS and FNYEAQ. CDR3 sequence reads: CASSPRYISGNTIYF. The CDR3 DNA is TGTGCCAGCAGCCCCCGGTATATCTCTGGAAACACCATATATTTT.

The chain recombines TRBV10-3 with TRBJ1-2; weak D call: TRBD1 (5 bases). Germline loops: CDR1 ENHRY, CDR2 SYGVKD. V was pared by 9 bases and J by 4 bases, with 18 bases between. The CDR3 spans 14 residues. The CDR3 DNA reads as TGTGCCATTTCGGGGACCGGCGGCGGCTATGGCTACACCTTC. Its protein is CAISGTGGGYGYTF.

This clone was detected only once. The J gene is TRBJ1-3, the V gene TRBV6-6, with D possibly TRBD1 on 5 matching bases. The CDR3 sequence is 16 residues long. Germline V gives CDR1 MNHNY, CDR2 SVGAGI (reference sequence). V lost 7 bases, J lost 0 bases, and 16 bases lay in between. In DNA form, the CDR3 reads TGTGCCAGCACCTCTCCGGGGGTGCCCTCTGGAAACACCATATATTTT. Amino acid sequence: CASTSPGVPSGNTIYF.

Only one count was recorded for this clone. This sequence joins TRBV19 and TRBJ1-5; 9 bases are a match to TRBD1. V trimming: 3 bases; J trimming: 6 bases; junction bases outside the gene matches: 6. CDR1 LNHDA and CDR2 SQIVND come from the germline V gene (reference sequence). This CDR3 spans 15 amino acids. CDR3 residues: CASSIGQGTGQPQHF. The CDR3 coding sequence is TGTGCCAGTAGTATCGGACAGGGGACGGGTCAGCCCCAGCATTTT.

The chain combines TRBV19 with TRBJ2-7; 7 bases line up with TRBD1. Losses at the gene ends were 7 bases for V and 5 bases for J; bases not matched to a gene: 8. Looked up from germline, CDR1 is LNHDA and CDR2 is SQIVND (reference sequence). The CDR3 runs to 13 residues. The DNA of the CDR3 is TGTGCCAGTAACCACAGGGGTGGGGACGAGCAGTACTTC. Protein: CASNHRGGDEQYF.

V and J are TRBV28 and TRBJ1-2; TRBD1 matches 7 bases. The CDR3 contains 15 residues. J lost 4 bases, V lost 4 bases, and 9 bases had no gene match. CDR1 and CDR2 from the germline V gene are MDHEN and SYDVKM. The chain's CDR3 is CASSSGDSATYGYTF. Written as DNA, the CDR3 is TGTGCCAGCAGTTCAGGGGACAGCGCAACCTATGGCTACACCTTC.

The chain joins TRBV12-3 or TRBV12-4 to TRBJ1-3; unclear D gene. This CDR3 has 12 amino acids. Trimming pared 8 bases from V and 3 bases from J, leaving 8 bases between. The CDR3 region is CASLPVGNTIYF. The CDR3 DNA is TGTGCCAGCCTTCCCGTTGGAAACACCATATATTTT.

This chain uses TRBV11-3 with TRBJ2-2; D possibly matches TRBD1 or TRBD2 (5 bases each). V was pared by 8 bases and J by 0 bases, with 10 bases between. The CDR3 runs 14 residues. Germline loops: CDR1 SGHNT, CDR2 YENEEA. CDR3 in DNA: TGTGCCAGCGGGGGACCTACGAACACCGGGGAGCTGTTTTTT. It translates to CASGGPTNTGELFF.

The J gene is TRBJ1-2, the V gene TRBV7-9; 12 nucleotides agree with TRBD1. The junction had 8 bases not matched to a gene; V was cut back by 0 bases and J by 6 bases. Germline assignment: CDR1 SEHNR and CDR2 FQNEAQ (reference sequence). This CDR3 is built from 17 residues. The CDR3 reads CASSLAGQGARVHGYTF. The CDR3 nucleotides are TGTGCCAGCAGCTTAGCGGGACAGGGGGCGCGGGTTCATGGCTACACCTTC. The full variable domain, in which reference TRBV7-9 and TRBJ1-2 provide the parts outside the CDR3, is DTGVSQNPRHKITKRGQNVTFRCDPISEHNRLYWYRQTLGQGPEFLTYFQNEAQLEKSRLLSDRFSAERPKGSFSTLEIQRTEQGDSAMYLCASSLAGQGARVHGYTFGSGTRLTVV.